These 4 T cell receptor beta chains were sequenced from one sample in a study of T cells after yellow fever vaccination. TCRdb itself ran the 5' RACE reads through MiXCR, one entry per CDR3 protein. The table includes about 240,000 distinct CDR3 sequences, 3.6% detected once. The sample consisted of PBMCs, taken 15 days after the yellow fever booster vaccination. These receptors all come from a man younger than 35 who received the YFV17D yellow fever vaccine.

This clonotype has ten or more counts. The genes are TRBV12-3 or TRBV12-4 and TRBJ2-5; possibly TRBD2 for D (5 bases). The CDR3 totals 13 residues. V shed 6 bases and J shed 4 bases, with 12 bases lying between them. The CDR3 region is CASSRLRAETQYF. The CDR3 region has the DNA TGTGCCAGCAGCCGACTGAGGGCAGAGACCCAGTACTTC.

This clonotype was seen ten or more times. CDR3 sequence: CSARATGGQGSSGANVLTF. The CDR3 DNA sequence: TGCAGTGCTAGGGCGACGGGGGGACAGGGGAGCTCTGGGGCCAACGTCCTGACTTTC. V and J are TRBV20-1 and TRBJ2-6; TRBD1 aligns across 10 bases. The CDR3 length is 19 residues. Trimming at V came to 3 bases and at J to 0 bases, leaving 11 bases not matched to a gene. The germline V gene encodes CDR1 DFQATT and CDR2 SNEGSKA (reference sequence).

The sample holds many counts of this clonotype. The chain's CDR3 is CASSLTPTYEQYF. CDR3 coding DNA: TGTGCCAGCAGCTTAACCCCTACCTACGAGCAGTACTTC. The V call is TRBV7-2, the J call TRBJ2-7; D unresolved. CDR1 and CDR2 from the germline V gene are SGHTA and FQGNSA. V was shortened by 2 bases and J by 2 bases, with 7 bases between the two germline ends. The CDR3 spans 13 residues.

This clonotype came up many times. CDR3 bases: TGCGCCAGCAGCCTCCGACAGGGGACGGCTGAAGCTTTCTTT. Amino acid sequence: CASSLRQGTAEAFF. The chain couples TRBV5-1 to TRBJ1-1; 8 bases align to TRBD1. The germline V gene encodes CDR1 SGHRS and CDR2 YFSETQ. V shed 4 bases and J 6 bases; nucleotides not matched to a gene: 8. The CDR3 consists of 14 residues.